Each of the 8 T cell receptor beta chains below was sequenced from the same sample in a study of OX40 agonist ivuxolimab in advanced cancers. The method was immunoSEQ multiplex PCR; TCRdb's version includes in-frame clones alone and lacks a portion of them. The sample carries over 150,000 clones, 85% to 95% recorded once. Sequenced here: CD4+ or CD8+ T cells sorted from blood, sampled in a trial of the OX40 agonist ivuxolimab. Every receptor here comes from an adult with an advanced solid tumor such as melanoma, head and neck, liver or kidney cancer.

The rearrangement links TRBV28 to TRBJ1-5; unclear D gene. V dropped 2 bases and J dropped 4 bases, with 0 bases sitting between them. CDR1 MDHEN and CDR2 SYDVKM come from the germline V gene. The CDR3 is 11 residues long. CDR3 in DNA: TGTGCCAGCAGTTTAAATCAGCCCCAGCATTTT. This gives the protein CASSLNQPQHF.

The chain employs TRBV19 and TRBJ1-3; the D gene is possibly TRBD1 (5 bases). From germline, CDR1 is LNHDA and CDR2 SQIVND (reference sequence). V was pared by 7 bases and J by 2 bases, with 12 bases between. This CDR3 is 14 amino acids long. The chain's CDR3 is CASTAGTAGNTIYF. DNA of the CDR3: TGTGCCAGTACCGCCGGGACCGCTGGAAACACCATATATTTT.

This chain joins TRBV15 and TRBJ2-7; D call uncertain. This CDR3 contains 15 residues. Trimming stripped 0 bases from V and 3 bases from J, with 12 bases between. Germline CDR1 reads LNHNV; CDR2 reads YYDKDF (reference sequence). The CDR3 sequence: CATSRDDGQSYEQYF. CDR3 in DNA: TGTGCCACCAGCAGAGATGACGGGCAGAGCTACGAGCAGTACTTC.

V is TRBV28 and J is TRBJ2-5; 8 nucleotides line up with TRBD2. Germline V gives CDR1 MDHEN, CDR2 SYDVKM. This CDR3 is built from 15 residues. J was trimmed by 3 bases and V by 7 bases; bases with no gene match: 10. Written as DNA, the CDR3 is TGTGCCAGCATTACGGGGGGGAGTATTAAAGAGACCCAGTACTTC. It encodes CASITGGSIKETQYF.

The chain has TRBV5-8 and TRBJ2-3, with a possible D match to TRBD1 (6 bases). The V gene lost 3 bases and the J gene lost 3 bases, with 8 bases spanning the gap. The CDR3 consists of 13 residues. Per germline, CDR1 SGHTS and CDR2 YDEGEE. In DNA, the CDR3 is TGTGCCAGCAGCTCCGGACAGACAGATACGCAGTATTTT. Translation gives CASSSGQTDTQYF.

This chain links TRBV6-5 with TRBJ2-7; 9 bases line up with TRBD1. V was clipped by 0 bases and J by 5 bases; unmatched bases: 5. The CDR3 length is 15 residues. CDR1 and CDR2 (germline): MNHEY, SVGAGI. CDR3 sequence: CASSYSGTGLNEQYF. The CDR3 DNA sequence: TGTGCCAGCAGTTACTCGGGGACAGGGTTAAACGAGCAGTACTTC.

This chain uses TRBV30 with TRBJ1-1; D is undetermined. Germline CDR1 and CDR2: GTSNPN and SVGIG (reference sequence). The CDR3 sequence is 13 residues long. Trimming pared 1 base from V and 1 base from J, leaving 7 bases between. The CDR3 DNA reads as TGTGCCTGGAGTGCTTGGGGGAACACTGAAGCTTTCTTT. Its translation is CAWSAWGNTEAFF.

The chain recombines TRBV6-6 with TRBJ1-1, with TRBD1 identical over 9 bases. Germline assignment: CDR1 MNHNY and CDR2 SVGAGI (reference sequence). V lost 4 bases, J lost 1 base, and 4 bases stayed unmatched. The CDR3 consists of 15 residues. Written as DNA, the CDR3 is TGTGCCAGCAGTTGGGGGACAGGGAGGAACACTGAAGCTTTCTTT. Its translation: CASSWGTGRNTEAFF.